The 10 T cell receptor beta chains below all came from one sample that was sequenced in a study of OX40 agonist ivuxolimab in advanced cancers. This table comes from immunoSEQ multiplex PCR, and its TCRdb copy is limited to in-frame clones, with some not included. The sample lists approximately 78,000 clones, 88% occurring once. Sequenced here: CD4+ or CD8+ T cells sorted from blood, sampled in a trial of the OX40 agonist ivuxolimab. The receptors stem from an adult with an advanced solid tumor such as melanoma, head and neck, liver or kidney cancer.

V is TRBV2 and J is TRBJ2-2, with D possibly TRBD2 on 7 matching bases. The germline gives CDR1 SNHLY, CDR2 FYNNEI. V shed 6 bases and J shed 8 bases, with 16 bases lying between them. This CDR3 comprises 14 residues. The CDR3 is CASSRGLYKGELFF. The CDR3 coding sequence is TGTGCCAGCAGCAGGGGACTATACAAAGGGGAGCTGTTTTTT.

V usage is TRBV5-5 and J usage is TRBJ1-2; the D is unclear. This CDR3 is built from 12 residues. Trimming pared 3 bases from V and 6 bases from J, leaving 9 bases between. The germline gives CDR1 SGHKS, CDR2 YYEKEE (reference sequence). The CDR3 sequence: CASSSWTNGYTF. CDR3 sequence (DNA): TGTGCCAGCAGCTCCTGGACTAATGGCTACACCTTC.

This clone was recorded a few times. The chain joins TRBV5-6 to TRBJ2-7, with 10 bases identical to TRBD2. The CDR3 is made up of 16 amino acids. V lost 0 bases, J lost 5 bases, and 8 bases stayed unmatched. Per the germline V gene, CDR1 is SGHDT and CDR2 is YYEEEE. CDR3 amino acids: CASSLAGLAAWNEQYF. Written as DNA, the CDR3 is TGTGCCAGCAGCTTGGCTGGACTAGCGGCCTGGAACGAGCAGTACTTC.

The chain joins TRBV10-2 to TRBJ1-2; 7 bases fit TRBD1. Unmatched junction bases numbered 6, after V lost 7 bases and J lost 4 bases. This CDR3 comprises 13 residues. Per the germline V gene, CDR1 is WSHSY and CDR2 is SAAADI. This CDR3 reads CASNQGVRYGYTF. In nucleotides, the CDR3 is TGCGCCAGCAACCAGGGGGTTCGCTATGGCTACACCTTC.

This clone has only one observation. The chain recombines TRBV7-9 with TRBJ2-7; D ambiguous. Deletions cut 3 bases from V and 2 bases from J, with 8 bases between. Germline CDR1 reads SEHNR; CDR2 reads FQNEAQ (reference sequence). The CDR3 covers 13 residues. DNA of the CDR3: TGTGCCAGCAGCTTTGCAGCTACCTACGAGCAGTACTTC. This sequence encodes CASSFAATYEQYF.

CDR3 coding DNA: TGTGCCAGCAGCTTAGACGCCACTTACTCTGGAAACACCATATATTTT. It yields the protein CASSLDATYSGNTIYF. The chain employs TRBV7-6 and TRBJ1-3; unclear D gene. The CDR3 is 16 residues long. Germline CDR1 and CDR2: SGHVS and FNYEAQ. Trimming cost V 1 base and J 0 bases, with 10 bases left between them. Supplemented by reference TRBV7-6 and TRBJ1-3, the full variable domain reads GAGVSQSPRYKVTKRGQDVALRCDPISGHVSLYWYRQALGQGPEFLTYFNYEAQQDKSGLPNDRFSAERPEGSISTLTIQRTEQRDSAMYRCASSLDATYSGNTIYFGEGSWLTVV.

V usage is TRBV2 and J usage is TRBJ2-3; D is unresolved. With 7 bases removed from V and 0 bases from J, the gap between germline ends came to 11 bases. The CDR3 sequence is 14 residues long. CDR1 is SNHLY, CDR2 FYNNEI, per germline. CDR3 loop: CASKVGRSTDTQYF. Written as DNA, the CDR3 is TGTGCCAGCAAGGTCGGGCGGAGCACAGATACGCAGTATTTT.

The chain recombines TRBV12-5 with TRBJ2-3; a weak D match, TRBD2 (5 bases). V gave up 6 bases and J gave up 5 bases, with 15 bases separating them. Germline values: CDR1 LGHNT, CDR2 FRNRAP. CDR3 size: 14 residues. CDR3 sequence: CASGPGSELDTQYF. The CDR3 DNA sequence: TGTGCTAGTGGCCCGGGGTCCGAATTAGATACGCAGTATTTT.

The count of this clone is one. This chain links TRBV11-2 with TRBJ2-5; no clear D. V was trimmed by 4 bases and J by 1 base, leaving 7 bases between them. CDR1 SGHAT and CDR2 FQNNGV come from the germline V gene. The CDR3 is 13 amino acids. CDR3 DNA sequence: TGTGCCAGCAGCTCGGGTCTCCAAGAGACCCAGTACTTC. The encoded protein is CASSSGLQETQYF.

The V call is TRBV4-1, the J call TRBJ2-5, with 10 bases identical to TRBD2. Per germline, CDR1 MGHRA and CDR2 YSYEKL. The CDR3 loop spans 16 amino acids. With V trimmed by 4 bases and J by 5 bases, 10 bases remained unmatched. In DNA, the CDR3 is TGCGCCAGCAGCCGCCCAGCGGGGGGGCCTGGGGAGACCCAGTACTTC. It translates to CASSRPAGGPGETQYF.